The 17 T cell receptor beta chains below come from one sample, sequenced in a study of blood T cell repertoires in COVID-19. TCRdb's table, derived via immunoSEQ multiplex PCR, lists solely in-frame clones and lacks some. The top ten clones hold approximately 5.5% of a sample with more than 95,000 clones, roughly 91% of them seen once. Input material: peripheral blood. The receptor source for this set is a human donor in a cohort sampled during active COVID-19.

The chain employs TRBV27 and TRBJ2-2; 14 bases are a match to TRBD2. CDR1 is MNHEY and CDR2 is SMNVEV in the germline V gene (reference sequence). CDR3 length equals 17 residues. J lost 4 bases, V lost 5 bases, and 6 bases had no gene match. Here the CDR3 reads CASSAGTSGSSTGELFF. The CDR3 DNA reads TGTGCCAGCAGTGCCGGGACTAGCGGGAGCAGCACCGGGGAGCTGTTTTTT.

V gene TRBV9 combines with J gene TRBJ1-2, with 7 bases lining up with TRBD1. V shed 2 bases and J 2 bases; nucleotides not matched to a gene: 9. This CDR3 is built from 16 residues. From germline, CDR1 is SGDLS and CDR2 YYNGEE. The CDR3, as DNA: TGTGCCAGCAGCGTCGGGACAGATCCTCTCAACTATGGCTACACCTTC. Translation: CASSVGTDPLNYGYTF.

The J gene is TRBJ1-1, the V gene TRBV19; D remains unclear. There are 16 residues in the CDR3. The V end was cut by 3 bases, the J end by 0 bases, with 14 bases between. The germline CDR1 and CDR2 sequences are LNHDA and SQIVND (reference sequence). The DNA of the CDR3 is TGTGCCAGTAGTATCGTGCTTCGGGTTATGAACACTGAAGCTTTCTTT. Protein: CASSIVLRVMNTEAFF. The whole variable domain, remainder taken from reference TRBV19 and TRBJ1-1, is DGGITQSPKYLFRKEGQNVTLSCEQNLNHDAMYWYRQDPGQGLRLIYYSQIVNDFQKGDIAEGYSVSREKKESFPLTVTSAQKNPTAFYLCASSIVLRVMNTEAFFGQGTRLTVV.

The chain uses TRBV5-1 and TRBJ1-1; no definite D call. The CDR3 loop spans 14 amino acids. CDR1 is SGHRS and CDR2 is YFSETQ in the germline V gene. V was pared by 7 bases and J by 1 base, with 14 bases between. CDR3 sequence (DNA): TGCGCCAGCGCACCCGACAACCCGAACACTGAAGCTTTCTTT. This translates into CASAPDNPNTEAFF.

The CDR3 spells CASSDGWEQFF. CDR3 nucleotide sequence: TGTGCCAGCAGTGACGGGTGGGAGCAGTTCTTC. The chain couples TRBV25-1 to TRBJ2-1; D is uncertain. The V end lost 3 bases, the J end lost 10 bases, and 7 bases lay between the germline ends. The V gene's germline CDR1 is MGHDK and CDR2 SYGVNS. The CDR3 sequence is 11 residues long. Variable domain in full (rest from reference TRBV25-1 and TRBJ2-1): EADIYQTPRYLVIGTGKKITLECSQTMGHDKMYWYQQDPGMELHLIHYSYGVNSTEKGDLSSESTVSRIRTEHFPLTLESARPSHTSQYLCASSDGWEQFFGPGTRLTVL.

The chain employs TRBV11-1 and TRBJ2-1, with 9 bases that match TRBD1. From germline, CDR1 is SGHAT and CDR2 FQDESV (reference sequence). CDR3 length: 16 residues. Trimming took 3 bases from V and 9 from J; bases not matched to a gene: 12. The CDR3 nucleotides are TGTGCCAGCAGCTTTCTGACAGGGGGTACAATCACTGAGCAGTTCTTC. Its translation is CASSFLTGGTITEQFF.

This rearrangement joins TRBV13 to TRBJ2-1; 7 nucleotides line up with TRBD1. This CDR3 comprises 17 residues. Germline V CDR1 and CDR2: PRHDT, FYEKMQ (reference sequence). With 1 base clipped from V and 5 bases from J, the junction kept 11 bases outside the gene matches. CDR3 in amino acids: CASSLEGGNEMNNEQFF. The CDR3 coding sequence is TGTGCCAGCAGCTTAGAAGGGGGCAATGAGATGAACAATGAGCAGTTCTTC.

The chain recombines TRBV7-9 with TRBJ1-1; 7 bases align to TRBD1. V trimming: 2 bases; J trimming: 0 bases; junction bases outside the gene matches: 3. Germline CDR1 reads SEHNR; CDR2 reads FQNEAQ (reference sequence). The CDR3 is made up of 15 amino acids. CDR3: CASSLFQGVNTEAFF. The CDR3 DNA reads TGTGCCAGCAGCTTATTCCAGGGGGTGAACACTGAAGCTTTCTTT.

Written as DNA, the CDR3 is TGCGCCAGCAGCTTGGAGCGGCAGGGGCCCGGGGAGCTGTTTTTT. Its translation is CASSLERQGPGELFF. V and J are TRBV5-1 and TRBJ2-2; TRBD1 is a possible D gene (6 bases). There are 15 residues in the CDR3. Trimming stripped 0 bases from V and 6 bases from J, with 12 bases between. The germline CDR1 and CDR2 sequences are SGHRS and YFSETQ.

This clone has only one observation. This sequence joins TRBV6-5 and TRBJ2-7; 9 bases align to TRBD1. The junction had 6 bases not matched to a gene; V was cut back by 4 bases and J by 2 bases. Germline V CDR1 and CDR2: MNHEY, SVGAGI. The CDR3 sequence is 15 residues long. The CDR3 nucleotides are TGTGCCAGCAGTTTTGGGACAGGGCCCCCCTACGAGCAGTACTTC. Protein: CASSFGTGPPYEQYF.

The chain has TRBV7-2 and TRBJ2-7; 8 nucleotides agree with TRBD2. Germline V CDR1 and CDR2: SGHTA, FQGNSA. The length of the CDR3 is 14 residues. Germline trimming cut 4 bases from V and 3 bases from J; bases unmatched to any gene: 5. The CDR3 here is CASSWTSSYYEQYF. CDR3 nucleotide sequence: TGTGCCAGCAGCTGGACTAGCAGCTACTACGAGCAGTACTTC. Supplemented by reference TRBV7-2 and TRBJ2-7, the full variable domain reads GAGVSQSPSNKVTEKGKDVELRCDPISGHTALYWYRQSLGQGLEFLIYFQGNSAPDKSGLPSDRFSAERTGGSVSTLTIQRTQQEDSAVYLCASSWTSSYYEQYFGPGTRLTVT.

The J gene is TRBJ2-3, the V gene TRBV6-5; TRBD1 might be the D (6 bases). Germline values: CDR1 MNHEY, CDR2 SVGAGI. CDR3 size: 14 residues. V lost 2 bases and J 6 bases, leaving 12 bases between the germline ends. This CDR3 is CASSYRTVADTQYF. The CDR3, as DNA: TGTGCCAGCAGTTACCGGACAGTAGCCGATACGCAGTATTTT.

The chain recombines TRBV5-1 with TRBJ1-1, with TRBD1 identical over 8 bases. The CDR3 sequence is 16 residues long. Germline V CDR1 and CDR2: SGHRS, YFSETQ. J lost 0 bases, V lost 5 bases, and 9 bases had no gene match. Here the CDR3 reads CASRVGTGKMNTEAFF. CDR3 DNA sequence: TGCGCCAGCAGGGTAGGGACAGGAAAAATGAACACTGAAGCTTTCTTT.

The chain joins TRBV18 to TRBJ2-7; possible D gene TRBD2, 5 bases. V gave up 2 bases and J gave up 6 bases, with 14 bases separating them. This CDR3 has 14 residues. Germline CDR1 reads KGHSH; CDR2 reads LQKENI. DNA for the CDR3: TGTGCCAGCTCACCAAGGACGTGGGCGGGCGAGCAGTACTTC. This translates into CASSPRTWAGEQYF.

CDR3 protein: CASSVPSGGVESWNYGYTF. The CDR3 DNA reads TGTGCCAGCAGCGTGCCCTCAGGGGGCGTAGAATCGTGGAACTATGGCTACACCTTC. This chain joins TRBV9 and TRBJ1-2; 8 bases line up with TRBD1. The CDR3 has 19 amino acids. Germline V gene data show CDR1 as SGDLS and CDR2 as YYNGEE. J was trimmed by 2 bases and V by 2 bases; bases with no gene match: 17. Supplemented by reference TRBV9 and TRBJ1-2, the full variable domain reads DSGVTQTPKHLITATGQRVTLRCSPRSGDLSVYWYQQSLDQGLQFLIQYYNGEERAKGNILERFSAQQFPDLHSELNLSSLELGDSALYFCASSVPSGGVESWNYGYTFGSGTRLTVV.

The chain employs TRBV6-2 or TRBV6-3 and TRBJ2-3; the D gene is possibly TRBD2 (5 bases). Germline CDR1 is MNHEY and CDR2 is SVGEGT. The CDR3 has 16 amino acids. Trimming cost V 4 bases and J 2 bases, with 16 bases left between them. This CDR3 is CASSSDAEDYTDTQYF. CDR3 coding DNA: TGTGCCAGCAGTTCGGACGCGGAGGATTACACAGATACGCAGTATTTT.

The chain couples TRBV5-1 to TRBJ2-1, with TRBD2 matching over 8 bases. The germline V gene has CDR1 SGHRS and CDR2 YFSETQ. The ends lost 4 bases at V and 1 base at J; junction bases unmatched: 10. CDR3 length: 17 amino acids. The CDR3 DNA follows: TGCGCCAGCAGCCCGGCGGGGGGAACCCAGTCCTACAATGAGCAGTTCTTC. Protein sequence: CASSPAGGTQSYNEQFF.